Described below is a single T cell receptor beta chain sequence and its context. Its antigen specificity is not known. No much larger clone exists at a distance of one base, and base qualities are not known. Participants in the prospective study were enrolled through a virtual design, were aged roughly 18 to 100 years, and lived in 24 United States geographic areas. Cohort assignment in the prospective study relied on participant-reported clinical history from a screening survey and a study questionnaire. Exposed participants had been in contact, within 2 weeks of entering the study, with a person who had a PCR-confirmed or clinician-diagnosed case of COVID-19. In the prospective study, whole blood, serum and a nasopharyngeal or oropharyngeal swab were collected from each participant by mobile phlebotomists. Participants in the prospective study had the option to provide additional blood draws and questionnaires over a roughly 2-month period. Blood samples from the prospective study were shipped frozen or at room temperature prior to DNA extraction.

This entry belongs to a study of blood T cell repertoires in COVID-19 (TCRdb year 2020). Regarding the study in general: Collaborator samples came from the United States, Italy and Spain and covered acute and convalescent phases of COVID-19. The prospective study material was composed of cDNA or gDNA derived from T cells, B-cell-depleted T cells, or PBMCs. Deeply sampled blood TCRbeta repertoires from subjects exposed to, actively infected with, or recovered from COVID-19 were included in the dataset. The repertoires were made available in a free public database intended to serve as a resource for research on the immune response to SARS-CoV-2. Samples were obtained from the ongoing ImmuneRACE study (first 160 participants) and from 1,254 subjects provided by 6 global collaborators. A de-identified subject ID, COVID-19 status, age in years and sex were almost always included in the sample metadata. Where available, HLA class I and class II types were obtained from metadata supplied by the sample provider rather than from assay-based typing.

TCRbeta CDR3 regions were amplified from genomic DNA using the immunoSEQ Assay, a bias-controlled multiplex PCR. Per the source publication's procedure: Nucleated cell counts per sample were estimated from amplification of reference gene primers within the assay. To quantify the absolute abundance of each unique TCRbeta CDR3 rearrangement, sequence reads were collapsed and filtered. For each sample, productive Simpson clonality was calculated as the square root of Simpson's diversity index across productive rearrangements. TCRdb re-hosts the immuneACCESS table, in-frame sequences only. Its copies lack some clones; in the studies checked, an unresolved V gene accounts for under half of them, and the cause for the rest is not known. Clonal size and the V and J genes are those of that table, whereas D and trimming came from the DNA. This sample lists about 370,000 clones; roughly nine tenths were detected once. Just over 0.85% of the sample is held by the ten biggest clonotypes.

The investigation overall reported the following: The quantity of clinical and demographic metadata differed by source and by participant and was supplied without curation.

Cut back by 0 bases and 11 bases, the V and J ends lie 6 bases apart. The germline V gene sets CDR1 to SGHRS and CDR2 to YFSETQ. The CDR3 sequence holds 11 residues, the cysteine and phenylalanine included. Here the CDR3 DNA is all that survives: 33 bases in frame from base 1. Sequenced sample: PBMCs or T cells enriched from blood (not recorded which). The receptor's source is a woman aged 40 to 50 who had been exposed to COVID-19. In this chain, TRBV5-1 is recombined with TRBJ2-1; the D segment cannot be called with confidence. The DNA is as follows: TGCGCCAGCAGCTTGGAACTTAAGCAGTTCTTC. Its translation reads: CASSLELKQFF.